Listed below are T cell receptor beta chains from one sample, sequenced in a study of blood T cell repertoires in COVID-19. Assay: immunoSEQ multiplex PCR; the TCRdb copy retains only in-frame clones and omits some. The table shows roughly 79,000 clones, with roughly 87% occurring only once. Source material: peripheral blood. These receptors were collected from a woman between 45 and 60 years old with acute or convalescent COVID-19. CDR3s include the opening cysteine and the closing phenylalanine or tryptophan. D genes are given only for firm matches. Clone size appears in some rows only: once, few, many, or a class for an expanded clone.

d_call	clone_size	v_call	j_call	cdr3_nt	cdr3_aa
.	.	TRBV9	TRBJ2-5	TGTGCCAGCAGCGCCCAGACAGGATTGAGGGAGACCCAGTACTTC	CASSAQTGLRETQYF
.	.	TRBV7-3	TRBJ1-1	TGTGCCAGCAGCGCTCAGGGATCCCTGAACACTGAAGCTTTCTTT	CASSAQGSLNTEAFF
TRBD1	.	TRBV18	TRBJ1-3	TGTGCCAGCTCACGGGACAGCTCTGGAAACACCATATATTTT	CASSRDSSGNTIYF
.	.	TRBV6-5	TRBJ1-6	TGTGCCAGCCACGGACAGCCGAATTCACCCCTCCACTTT	CASHGQPNSPLHF
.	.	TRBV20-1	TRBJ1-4	TGCAGTGCTAGTCAATCAGCAACTAATGAAAAACTGTTTTTT	CSASQSATNEKLFF
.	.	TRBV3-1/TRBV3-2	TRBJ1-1	TGTGCCAGCAGCCCATCCGGAGGAGTAAACACTGAAGCTTTCTTT	CASSPSGGVNTEAFF
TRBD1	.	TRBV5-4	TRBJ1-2	TGTGCCGGTCGGCAGGGGGACTATGGCTACACCTTC	CAGRQGDYGYTF
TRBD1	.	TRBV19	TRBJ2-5	TGTGCCAGTAGTCACATACAGGGGAGGACCCAGTACTTC	CASSHIQGRTQYF
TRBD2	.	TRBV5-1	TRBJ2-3	TGCGCCAGCAAGCCGCGGGGGGGCGACACAGATACGCAGTATTTT	CASKPRGGDTDTQYF
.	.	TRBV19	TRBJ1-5	TGTGCCAGTACTCCACAGGGCGTATTCCGTTATCAGCCCCAGCATTTT	CASTPQGVFRYQPQHF
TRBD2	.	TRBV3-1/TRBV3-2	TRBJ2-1	TGTGCCAGCAGCCGTGAGGCAAGCGGGGGTATGGGAGAGCAGTTCTTC	CASSREASGGMGEQFF
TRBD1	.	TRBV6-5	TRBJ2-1	TGTGCCAGCAGTTTGCAGGGGGCTTTTGGCGATGAGCAGTTCTTC	CASSLQGAFGDEQFF
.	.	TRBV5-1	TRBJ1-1	TGCGCCAGCAGCTTGGTTGCGGGTAACACTGAAGCTTTCTTT	CASSLVAGNTEAFF
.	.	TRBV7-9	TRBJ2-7	TGTGCCAGCAGCCCCGGACAGAGCTCCTACGAGCAGTACTTC	CASSPGQSSYEQYF
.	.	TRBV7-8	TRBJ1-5	TGTGCCAGCAGCTTAGAAGGAGATCAGCCCCAGCATTTT	CASSLEGDQPQHF
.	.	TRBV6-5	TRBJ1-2	TGTGCCAGCGTCTGGGGCAGGGACTATGGCTACACCTTC	CASVWGRDYGYTF
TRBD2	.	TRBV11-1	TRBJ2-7	TGTGCCAGCAGCTTTCTCGGGGGGTTCTCCTACGAGCAGTACTTC	CASSFLGGFSYEQYF
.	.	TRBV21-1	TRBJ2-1	TGTGCCAGCGGAGGCAGGCACAATGAGCAGTTCTTC	CASGGRHNEQFF
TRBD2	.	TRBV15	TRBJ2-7	TGTGCCACCAGCAGCGCCGCTAGCGGGAGGAGGACCTACGAGCAGTACTTC	CATSSAASGRRTYEQYF
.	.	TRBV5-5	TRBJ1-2	TGTGCCAGCAGCTCCCCCGATGGCTGGGACGGGAGAGATGGCTACACCTTC	CASSSPDGWDGRDGYTF
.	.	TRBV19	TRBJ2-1	TGTGCCAGTAGTTCGATCCGGGAACAGTTCTTC	CASSSIREQFF
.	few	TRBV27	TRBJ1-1	TGTGCCAGCAAGGACTGGGACACTGAAGCTTTCTTT	CASKDWDTEAFF
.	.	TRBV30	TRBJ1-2	TGTGCCTGCCCCCGGTCTTTGGGCTACACCTTC	CACPRSLGYTF
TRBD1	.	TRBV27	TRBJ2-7	TGTGCCACCTGGGACAGCTACTACGAGCAGTACTTC	CATWDSYYEQYF
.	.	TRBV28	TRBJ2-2	TGTGCCAGCAGTTTGTCTCTCAAGGGGGCCGGGGAGCTGTTTTTT	CASSLSLKGAGELFF
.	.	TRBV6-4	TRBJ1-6	TGTGCCAGCAGGGCGGGGAGCTCCTATAATTCACCCCTCCACTTT	CASRAGSSYNSPLHF
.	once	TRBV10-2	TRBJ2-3	TGCGCCAGCAAGAGCCAGTTAGGCCGAGGAGATACGCAGTATTTT	CASKSQLGRGDTQYF
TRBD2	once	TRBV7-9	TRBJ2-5	TGTGCCAGCAGCGCCGACTGGAAACTAGCGGGGGGACAAGAGACCCAGTACTTC	CASSADWKLAGGQETQYF
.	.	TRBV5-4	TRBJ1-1	TGTGCCAGCAGGCTAGCACGGAACACTGAAGCTTTCTTT	CASRLARNTEAFF
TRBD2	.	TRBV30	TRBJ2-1	TGTGCCTGGAGTGTAGGGACTAGCGGGAGTTGGACCCGCTACAATGAGCAGTTCTTC	CAWSVGTSGSWTRYNEQFF
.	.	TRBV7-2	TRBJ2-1	TGTGCCAGCAGCCCCTCCGTAGCTGGAGTCAATGAGCAGTTCTTC	CASSPSVAGVNEQFF
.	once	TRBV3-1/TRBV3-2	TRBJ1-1	TGTGCCAGCAGCTCCCAGGGGAACACTGAAGCTTTCTTT	CASSSQGNTEAFF